The clone carrying this T cell receptor beta chain was counted a few times. Its matching antigen is unknown. Germline V gene sequence: CDR1 MNHEY, CDR2 SVGEGT. The CDR3 runs to 15 residues. The V segment lost 7 bases and the J segment 7 bases; nucleotides outside the gene matches: 11. The sample comes from a study of response to subunit inactivated influenza vaccine. Notes on the study in general: Authors suggested seasonal influenza vaccinations each recruit few new T cells.

Using its own MiXCR run on the RT-PCR reads, TCRdb lists one record per CDR3 protein. The sample holds 400,000 to 550,000 distinct CDR3 sequences, roughly 25% seen once. The source was CD4+ T cells sorted from PBMCs, collected roughly 5 days after vaccination. The chain joins TRBV6-2 or TRBV6-3 to TRBJ2-1, with 9 bases that match TRBD2. This TCR came from a man aged 45-65 years who received an inactivated influenza vaccine. The CDR3 loop reads CASKLAGTSMNEQFF. The CDR3 nucleotides are TGTGCCAGCAAGCTGGCCGGGACTAGCATGAATGAGCAGTTCTTC.